The next 12 T cell receptor beta chains were all read from a single sample in a study of shared clonotypes between healthy human individuals. The protocol was immunoSEQ multiplex PCR, while the TCRdb copy is restricted to in-frame clones and leaves out a portion. The table records a few hundred thousand clones, 60% to 80% of them present only once. Sequencing was performed on memory CD4+ T cells sorted from blood. Regarding subset: CD45RA-negative fraction. The receptors originated from a man aged 25 to 40 in good health.

The chain combines TRBV19 with TRBJ2-3; D ambiguous. Germline V CDR1 and CDR2: LNHDA, SQIVND (reference sequence). V was shortened by 4 bases and J by 5 bases, with 13 bases between the two germline ends. The CDR3 runs 14 residues. The CDR3 DNA is TGTGCCAGTAGTAATGGTGGCACACTAGATACGCAGTATTTT. Translating it yields CASSNGGTLDTQYF.

This chain joins TRBV6-5 and TRBJ1-3; unclear D gene. Deletions cut 7 bases from V and 0 bases from J, with 13 bases between. The V gene's germline CDR1 is MNHEY and CDR2 SVGAGI. The CDR3 extends over 15 amino acids. The CDR3 DNA reads as TGTGCCAGCACACCCGGAGGGCTCTCTGGAAACACCATATATTTT. It translates to CASTPGGLSGNTIYF.

The gene calls are TRBV13 and TRBJ2-3; D is undetermined. The CDR3 extends over 14 amino acids. The germline V and J ends were trimmed by 8 bases and 7 bases, with 19 bases remaining between them. Germline CDR1 and CDR2: PRHDT and FYEKMQ (reference sequence). The CDR3 sequence: CASRLVVGEHTQYF. Written as DNA, the CDR3 is TGTGCCAGCCGTTTGGTAGTGGGCGAGCATACGCAGTATTTT.

The gene calls are TRBV5-4 and TRBJ2-4; 8 nucleotides match TRBD2. Germline V gene sequence: CDR1 SGHNT, CDR2 YYREEE (reference sequence). After removal of 3 bases from V and 5 bases from J, the junction contained 4 bases not matched to a gene. The CDR3 runs to 14 residues. CDR3 residues: CASSSAGGENIQYF. As DNA, the CDR3 is TGTGCCAGCAGCTCGGCCGGGGGGGAAAACATTCAGTACTTC.

Only a few counts were recorded for this clone. The chain recombines TRBV19 with TRBJ1-5; D uncertain. Trimming removed 5 bases from V and 6 bases from J, with 11 bases in between. CDR3 size: 13 residues. Germline V gene sequence: CDR1 LNHDA, CDR2 SQIVND (reference sequence). Written as DNA, the CDR3 is TGTGCCAGTAGTTTTGGGGTGAGTCAGCCCCAGCATTTT. Encoded protein: CASSFGVSQPQHF.

This clone showed up just a few times. Other DNA variants within this sample encode the same CDR3. V and J are TRBV5-1 and TRBJ1-4; no clear D gene. This CDR3 region has 13 residues. Germline lookup yields CDR1 SGHRS and CDR2 YFSETQ. The germline V and J ends were trimmed by 0 bases and 5 bases, with 5 bases remaining between them. CDR3 sequence (DNA): TGCGCCAGCAGCTTGGGCGGGAATGAAAAACTGTTTTTT. Translation gives CASSLGGNEKLFF.

The chain joins TRBV18 to TRBJ2-7, with D possibly matching TRBD1 (6 bases). The V and J ends lost 3 bases and 0 bases respectively, with 15 bases between them. Looked up from germline, CDR1 is KGHSH and CDR2 is LQKENI. This CDR3 has 16 residues. Here the CDR3 DNA reads TGTGCCAGCTCACCTAAACAGGGTCACTTCTCCTACGAGCAGTACTTC. The encoded protein is CASSPKQGHFSYEQYF.

The chain uses TRBV28 and TRBJ1-5; a possible D gene is TRBD1 (6 bases). This CDR3 contains 18 residues. The V and J ends lost 5 bases and 2 bases respectively, with 22 bases between them. Germline-derived CDR1 and CDR2 are MDHEN and SYDVKM. The CDR3 here is CASSTSRGQTVGNQPQHF. The DNA of the CDR3 is TGTGCCAGCAGTACCTCAAGAGGACAGACGGTGGGCAATCAGCCCCAGCATTTT.

This chain connects TRBV20-1 to TRBJ2-1; D may correspond to TRBD1 or TRBD2 (5 bases each). V was pared by 7 bases and J by 8 bases, with 12 bases between. This CDR3 is built from 11 residues. The germline V gene encodes CDR1 DFQATT and CDR2 SNEGSKA (reference sequence). The CDR3 reads CSVMGVDEQFF. For the CDR3, the DNA is TGCAGTGTAATGGGGGTAGATGAGCAGTTCTTC.

This chain links TRBV29-1 with TRBJ1-2; the D gene is possibly TRBD1 (5 bases). Trimming took 4 bases from V and 4 from J, leaving 7 bases between them. The CDR3 runs 11 residues. Germline V gene data show CDR1 as SQVTM and CDR2 as ANQGSEA. The CDR3 nucleotides are TGCAGCGTTGGACAGCTCTATGGCTACACCTTC. This codes for CSVGQLYGYTF.

The J gene is TRBJ2-2, the V gene TRBV29-1; TRBD2 matches at 8 bases. Germline loops: CDR1 SQVTM, CDR2 ANQGSEA. The CDR3 is 14 amino acids. J gave up 0 bases and V 6 bases, and 3 bases lay outside the gene matches. The CDR3 spells CSVNSGTNTGELFF. The CDR3 DNA sequence: TGCAGCGTGAATAGCGGGACGAACACCGGGGAGCTGTTTTTT.

The CDR3 region is CASSLGTAGTDTQYF. CDR3 sequence (DNA): TGTGCCAGCAGCCTAGGGACAGCCGGCACAGATACGCAGTATTTT. The V and J genes are TRBV6-5 and TRBJ2-3; TRBD1 matches at 7 bases. This CDR3 has 15 residues. V was clipped by 6 bases and J by 1 base; unmatched bases: 7. CDR1 and CDR2 (germline): MNHEY, SVGAGI.